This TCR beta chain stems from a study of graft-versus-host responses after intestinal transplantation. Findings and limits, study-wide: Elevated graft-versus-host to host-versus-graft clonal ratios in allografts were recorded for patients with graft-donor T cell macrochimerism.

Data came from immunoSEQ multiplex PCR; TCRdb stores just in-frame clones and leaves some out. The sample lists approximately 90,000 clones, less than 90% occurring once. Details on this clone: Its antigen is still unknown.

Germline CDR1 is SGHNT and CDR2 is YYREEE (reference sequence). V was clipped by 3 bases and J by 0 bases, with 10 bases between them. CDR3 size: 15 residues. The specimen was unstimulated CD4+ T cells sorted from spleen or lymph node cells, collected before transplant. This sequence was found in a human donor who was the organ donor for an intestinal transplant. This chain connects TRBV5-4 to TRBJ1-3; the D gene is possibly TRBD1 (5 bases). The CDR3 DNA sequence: TGTGCCAGCAGCTCACGACAGTTCTCTGGAAACACCATATATTTT. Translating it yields CASSSRQFSGNTIYF.